Shown below are 29 T cell receptor beta chains from a single sample sequenced in a study of CD8 T cells in ankylosing spondylitis. TCRdb reprocessed the 5' RACE reads via MiXCR and lists one record per CDR3 protein. Of just over 350,000 distinct CDR3 sequences in the sample, 20% to 25% are singletons; the top ten hold 10% to 15%. The specimen sequenced was blood, either unsorted or a sorted T cell fraction (not recorded which). All receptors derive from a male donor with ankylosing spondylitis or in good health (not recorded which).

This clonotype was picked up a small number of times. V usage is TRBV5-5 and J usage is TRBJ2-7; no firm D call. The V end was cut by 3 bases, the J end by 0 bases, with 7 bases between. This CDR3 spans 13 amino acids. The V gene's germline CDR1 is SGHKS and CDR2 YYEKEE (reference sequence). In DNA, the CDR3 is TGTGCCAGCAGCTCCAGGACCTCCTACGAGCAGTACTTC. Its protein product is CASSSRTSYEQYF.

This clonotype has only a few counts. V usage is TRBV6-1 and J usage is TRBJ2-7; no firm D call. Germline V gives CDR1 MNHNS, CDR2 SASEGT. V lost 5 bases to trimming and J lost 3 bases, with 20 bases between them. The CDR3 contains 16 residues. In DNA form, the CDR3 reads TGTGCCAGCAGTAGACTGACACAACCTCTCCTCTACGAGCAGTACTTC. Translation: CASSRLTQPLLYEQYF.

This clonotype was observed a few times. The chain combines TRBV12-3 or TRBV12-4 with TRBJ2-7, with D unresolved. Trimming took 6 bases from V and 7 from J, leaving 19 bases between them. The CDR3 contains 14 residues. The CDR3 sequence: CASSSDTPWVEQYF. The CDR3 bases are TGTGCCAGCAGCTCCGACACGCCGTGGGTTGAGCAGTACTTC.

This clonotype was observed a handful of times. The chain joins TRBV2 to TRBJ2-1; D ambiguous. Germline V gives CDR1 SNHLY, CDR2 FYNNEI. The CDR3 runs 13 residues. V dropped 7 bases and J dropped 5 bases, with 12 bases sitting between them. The CDR3, as DNA: TGTGCCAGCACTGACGTGAGCCACAATGAGCAGTTCTTC. As protein: CASTDVSHNEQFF.

This clonotype was seen ten or more times. J is TRBJ2-5 and V is TRBV28; TRBD2 might be the D (6 bases). There are 14 residues in the CDR3. With 4 bases removed from V and 10 bases from J, the gap between germline ends came to 19 bases. From germline, CDR1 is MDHEN and CDR2 SYDVKM. The CDR3 reads CASSSWRDGVDQYF. The CDR3 coding sequence is TGTGCCAGCAGTTCCTGGAGGGACGGAGTGGACCAGTACTTC. The variable domain in full, completed from reference TRBV28 and TRBJ2-5, reads DVKVTQSSRYLVKRTGEKVFLECVQDMDHENMFWYRQDPGLGLRLIYFSYDVKMKEKGDIPEGYSVSREKKERFSLILESASTNQTSMYLCASSSWRDGVDQYFGPGTRLLVL.

This clonotype has only a few counts. The chain carries TRBV29-1 and TRBJ2-7; D is ambiguous. Per germline, CDR1 SQVTM and CDR2 ANQGSEA. The CDR3 sequence is 16 residues long. Trimming left V 6 bases short and J 2 bases short, with 23 bases between. The CDR3 loop is CSVGLAVQSRTYEQYF. CDR3 bases: TGCAGCGTGGGCCTGGCCGTACAGTCCCGGACCTACGAGCAGTACTTC.

This clonotype was seen ten or more times. This chain joins TRBV2 and TRBJ2-1, with D tentatively TRBD1 or TRBD2 (5 bases each). Germline lookup yields CDR1 SNHLY and CDR2 FYNNEI. The CDR3 loop spans 14 amino acids. Trimming cost V 4 bases and J 2 bases, with 9 bases left between them. The CDR3 is CASSGGTTYNEQFF. The DNA for the CDR3 is TGTGCCAGCAGTGGGGGGACCACCTACAATGAGCAGTTCTTC.

The rearrangement joins TRBV27 to TRBJ2-1; 8 nucleotides align to TRBD1. The CDR3 is 16 amino acids. Germline CDR1 is MNHEY and CDR2 is SMNVEV (reference sequence). J was trimmed by 2 bases and V by 2 bases; bases with no gene match: 5. CDR3 in amino acids: CASSLVYRGAYNEQFF. CDR3 sequence (DNA): TGTGCCAGCAGTTTAGTATACAGGGGGGCCTACAATGAGCAGTTCTTC.

This clonotype was observed a few times. V is TRBV4-1 and J is TRBJ2-7, with 8 bases aligning to TRBD2. The germline CDR1 and CDR2 sequences are MGHRA and YSYEKL. The CDR3 loop spans 13 amino acids. With 7 bases clipped from V and 3 bases from J, the junction kept 5 bases outside the gene matches. CDR3 residues: CASNGGGLYEQYF. The DNA of the CDR3 is TGCGCCAGCAACGGGGGGGGCCTCTACGAGCAGTACTTC.

V and J are TRBV5-6 and TRBJ2-5; D gene unclear. The CDR3 totals 16 residues. Trimming stripped 0 bases from V and 2 bases from J, with 14 bases between. Germline V gene lookup returns CDR1 SGHDT and CDR2 YYEEEE. The CDR3 sequence is CASSLDLDRVQETQYF. The DNA for the CDR3 is TGTGCCAGCAGCTTGGACCTGGACCGAGTACAAGAGACCCAGTACTTC.

This clonotype was recorded a few times. The rearrangement joins TRBV2 to TRBJ2-7; TRBD1 matches at 7 bases. CDR3 size: 14 residues. Per the germline V gene, CDR1 is SNHLY and CDR2 is FYNNEI. Trimming at V came to 1 base and at J to 2 bases, leaving 2 bases not matched to a gene. The CDR3 nucleotides are TGTGCCAGCAGTGAAGACGGGACAGCCTACGAGCAGTACTTC. It encodes CASSEDGTAYEQYF.

This clonotype has only a few counts. This chain uses TRBV12-5 with TRBJ2-5; D remains unclear. V dropped 3 bases and J dropped 7 bases, with 18 bases sitting between them. The CDR3 totals 15 residues. Germline CDR1 reads LGHNT; CDR2 reads FRNRAP. The CDR3 protein is CASGFQDGPLATQYF. In DNA, the CDR3 is TGTGCTAGTGGTTTCCAAGACGGCCCCTTAGCGACCCAGTACTTC.

This chain links TRBV7-9 with TRBJ1-4; D is uncertain. Trimming removed 0 bases at V and 10 bases at J, with 12 bases between. There are 14 residues in the CDR3. Germline lookup yields CDR1 SEHNR and CDR2 FQNEAQ (reference sequence). In nucleotides, the CDR3 is TGTGCCAGCAGCTTAGCCCGGGAGAAGGTAAAACTGTTTTTT. This codes for CASSLAREKVKLFF. The full variable domain, with the rest looked up from reference TRBV7-9 and TRBJ1-4, is DTGVSQNPRHKITKRGQNVTFRCDPISEHNRLYWYRQTLGQGPEFLTYFQNEAQLEKSRLLSDRFSAERPKGSFSTLEIQRTEQGDSAMYLCASSLAREKVKLFFGSGTQLSVL.

This chain connects TRBV3-1 to TRBJ2-7; D is possibly TRBD2 (5 bases). The CDR3 totals 14 residues. Germline-derived CDR1 and CDR2 are LGHDT and YNNKEL (reference sequence). Trimming removed 5 bases from V and 0 bases from J, with 11 bases in between. The CDR3 loop reads CASSAGKNSYEQYF. The CDR3 coding sequence is TGTGCCAGCAGCGCCGGGAAAAACTCCTACGAGCAGTACTTC.

This chain joins TRBV7-8 and TRBJ2-1; 7 nucleotides agree with TRBD1. V lost 4 bases and J lost 0; bases outside the gene matches: 6. CDR1 SGHVS and CDR2 FQNEAQ come from the germline V gene. The CDR3 consists of 16 residues. The CDR3 DNA follows: TGTGCCAGCAGCTCAGGCCCAGGGGGCTCCTACAATGAGCAGTTCTTC. It is translated as CASSSGPGGSYNEQFF.

The rearrangement uses TRBV7-3 and TRBJ2-5; D unresolved. The germline V gene encodes CDR1 SGHTA and CDR2 FQGTGA. V lost 1 base and J 4 bases, leaving 16 bases between the germline ends. The CDR3 extends over 16 amino acids. CDR3 sequence: CASSLKGRDQRETQYF. The CDR3 nucleotides read TGTGCCAGCAGCTTAAAAGGGCGCGACCAAAGAGAGACCCAGTACTTC.

About this clonotype: One end of the junction is discordant with germline, which a read error may explain. The CDR3 spells CSARDSENYEQYF. The CDR3 nucleotides are TGCAGTGCGAGAGACAGCGAAAACTACGAGCAGTACTTC. The chain combines TRBV20-1 with TRBJ2-7, with a possible D match to TRBD1 (5 bases). Germline V gene data show CDR1 as DFQATT and CDR2 as SNEGSKA (reference sequence). This CDR3 contains 13 residues.

This clonotype came up a few times. V and J are TRBV6-1 and TRBJ1-5; a weak D match, TRBD1 (5 bases). Between the trimmed V and J ends, which lost 9 bases and 0 bases, there was a span of 12 bases. The CDR3 is 14 residues long. The germline CDR1 and CDR2 sequences are MNHNS and SASEGT. CDR3 region: CASGTQYSNQPQHF. In nucleotides, the CDR3 is TGTGCCAGTGGGACGCAGTATAGCAATCAGCCCCAGCATTTT.

The CDR3 protein is CASKRGNYNEQFF. Here the CDR3 DNA reads TGTGCCAGCAAGCGGGGGAACTACAATGAGCAGTTCTTC. V gene TRBV3-1 combines with J gene TRBJ2-1; TRBD2 agrees at 8 bases. Trimming removed 7 bases from V and 3 bases from J; junction bases left unmatched: 2. The CDR3 has 13 residues. CDR1 and CDR2 from the germline V gene are LGHDT and YNNKEL (reference sequence).

There are many counts of this clonotype. The V call is TRBV12-3 or TRBV12-4, the J call TRBJ1-2; D is ambiguous. Trimming stripped 5 bases from V and 1 base from J, with 8 bases between. The CDR3 is made up of 13 amino acids. The CDR3 region is CASSPENNYGYTF. DNA of the CDR3: TGTGCCAGCAGTCCTGAGAATAACTATGGCTACACCTTC.

This clonotype was found a few times. V gene TRBV18 combines with J gene TRBJ2-1; TRBD1 aligns across 8 bases. Germline loops: CDR1 KGHSH, CDR2 LQKENI. V was pared by 3 bases and J by 4 bases, with 8 bases of the junction left unmatched. This CDR3 comprises 16 residues. CDR3 bases: TGTGCCAGCTCACCGACAACAGGGGGAAGTTACAATGAGCAGTTCTTC. Its translation: CASSPTTGGSYNEQFF.

V usage is TRBV29-1 and J usage is TRBJ2-1; D is unclear. The CDR3 runs to 10 residues. V dropped 1 base and J dropped 6 bases, with 1 base sitting between them. Per germline, CDR1 SQVTM and CDR2 ANQGSEA. The CDR3 region has the DNA TGCAGCGTTGAAGTCAATGAGCAGTTCTTC. Translation: CSVEVNEQFF.

The chain carries TRBV7-9 and TRBJ2-5, with TRBD1 matching 10 bases. Germline V lookup: CDR1 SEHNR, CDR2 FQNEAQ (reference sequence). The CDR3 loop spans 16 amino acids. The V and J ends lost 3 bases and 5 bases, in that order; junction bases with no gene match: 9. In DNA, the CDR3 is TGTGCCAGCAGCTTTGACCAAGACAGGGGGCAGGAGACCCAGTACTTC. It yields the protein CASSFDQDRGQETQYF.

The chain couples TRBV20-1 to TRBJ2-2; 9 bases are a match to TRBD1. Per germline, CDR1 DFQATT and CDR2 SNEGSKA (reference sequence). The V gene end was trimmed by 0 bases and the J gene end by 7 bases; junction bases not matched to a gene: 9. This CDR3 is 16 amino acids long. For the CDR3, the DNA is TGCAGTGCTAGAGAACCTGGGGACAGGGTAGGCGGGGAGCTGTTTTTT. Translated: CSAREPGDRVGGELFF.

The chain recombines TRBV10-3 with TRBJ2-1; D is tentatively TRBD1 or TRBD2 (5 bases each). The germline V and J ends were trimmed by 7 bases and 5 bases, with 18 bases remaining between them. Looked up from germline, CDR1 is ENHRY and CDR2 is SYGVKD. CDR3 length: 15 amino acids. The CDR3 spells CAINSGVEGNNEQFF. In DNA form, the CDR3 reads TGTGCCATCAATTCCGGGGTTGAGGGGAACAATGAGCAGTTCTTC.

The rearrangement joins TRBV14 to TRBJ2-5; no firm D call. CDR1 SGHDN and CDR2 FVKESK come from the germline V gene. This CDR3 comprises 15 residues. V was clipped by 4 bases and J by 2 bases, with 14 bases between them. CDR3 residues: CASSRGAYLQETQYF. The CDR3 DNA reads TGTGCCAGCAGCCGCGGAGCCTATCTTCAAGAGACCCAGTACTTC. The full variable domain, its missing parts supplied by reference TRBV14 and TRBJ2-5, is EAGVTQFPSHSVIEKGQTVTLRCDPISGHDNLYWYRRVMGKEIKFLLHFVKESKQDESGMPNNRFLAERTGGTYSTLKVQPAELEDSGVYFCASSRGAYLQETQYFGPGTRLLVL.

This clonotype showed up just a few times. The chain employs TRBV12-3 or TRBV12-4 and TRBJ1-1; 8 nucleotides align to TRBD1. Losses at the gene ends were 6 bases for V and 5 bases for J; bases not matched to a gene: 8. The CDR3 length is 14 residues. DNA for the CDR3: TGTGCCAGCAGGGACAGGGTACTAGGGACTGAAGCTTTCTTT. As protein: CASRDRVLGTEAFF.

The chain recombines TRBV7-9 with TRBJ2-7; TRBD2 might be the D (5 bases). Germline-derived CDR1 and CDR2 are SEHNR and FQNEAQ (reference sequence). This CDR3 contains 13 residues. V lost 5 bases, J lost 2 bases, and 10 bases lay in between. The CDR3 reads CASSPSSTYEQYF. As DNA, the CDR3 is TGTGCCAGCAGCCCCTCTAGCACCTACGAGCAGTACTTC.

This clonotype was counted between two and nine times. The J gene is TRBJ2-2, the V gene TRBV12-5; 7 nucleotides align to TRBD1. The V segment lost 2 bases and the J segment 4 bases; nucleotides outside the gene matches: 7. CDR1 and CDR2 from the germline V gene are LGHNT and FRNRAP. CDR3 length: 16 amino acids. The CDR3 DNA reads as TGTGCTAGTGGTTTGTGGGACAGCTCCCTCACCGGGGAGCTGTTTTTT. As protein: CASGLWDSSLTGELFF.